Shown below are 20 T cell receptor beta chains from a single sample sequenced in a study of cytomegalovirus exposure and HLA in healthy donors. The PCR employed 60 Vbeta primers together with 13 Jbeta primers. The method was immunoSEQ multiplex PCR; TCRdb's version includes in-frame clones alone and lacks a portion of them. The table lists some 150,000 clones, 82% of them singletons. Sequenced: PBMCs. These receptors all come from a man aged 25 to 40 in good health and CMV-seropositive.

This clone was counted a few times. The chain joins TRBV5-1 to TRBJ1-3; 9 nucleotides agree with TRBD1. Losses at the gene ends were 3 bases for V and 2 bases for J; bases not matched to a gene: 3. There are 15 residues in the CDR3. Germline V lookup: CDR1 SGHRS, CDR2 YFSETQ. CDR3 protein: CASSSGTGTGNTIYF. CDR3 nucleotide sequence: TGCGCCAGCAGCTCCGGGACAGGGACTGGAAACACCATATATTTT.

V usage is TRBV19 and J usage is TRBJ1-6; D unresolved. Germline assignment: CDR1 LNHDA and CDR2 SQIVND (reference sequence). Trimming took 5 bases from V and 6 from J, leaving 5 bases between them. The CDR3 has 12 residues. CDR3 sequence reads: CASSDFNSPLHF. Here the CDR3 DNA reads TGTGCCAGTAGTGACTTTAATTCACCCCTCCACTTT.

J is TRBJ1-1 and V is TRBV29-1; 8 nucleotides match TRBD1. The V and J ends lost 3 bases and 4 bases, in that order; junction bases with no gene match: 1. The germline CDR1 and CDR2 sequences are SQVTM and ANQGSEA. CDR3 length equals 12 residues. CDR3 protein: CSVDQGATEAFF. The CDR3 DNA is TGCAGCGTTGATCAGGGGGCCACTGAAGCTTTCTTT.

The chain carries TRBV6-6 and TRBJ1-5; D is possibly TRBD1 (6 bases). In germline, CDR1 is MNHNY, CDR2 SVGAGI (reference sequence). Trimming cost V 6 bases and J 9 bases, with 21 bases left between them. The CDR3 extends over 15 amino acids. This chain's CDR3 is CASRLAQGPAGPQHF. CDR3 nucleotides: TGTGCCAGCAGACTCGCACAGGGACCGGCGGGGCCCCAGCATTTT.

The rearrangement uses TRBV6-1 and TRBJ2-1; 13 positions agree with TRBD2. The CDR3 totals 15 residues. Per the germline V gene, CDR1 is MNHNS and CDR2 is SASEGT. The trim removed 7 bases at V and 7 bases at J, leaving 7 bases unmatched. The CDR3 region is CASTERTSGSNEQFF. CDR3 coding DNA: TGTGCCAGCACTGAGAGGACTAGCGGGAGTAATGAGCAGTTCTTC.

This chain connects TRBV6-1 to TRBJ2-2, with a weak D call TRBD2 (7 bases). V shed 1 base and J shed 8 bases, with 26 bases lying between them. The CDR3 is 19 residues long. Germline CDR1 is MNHNS and CDR2 is SASEGT. CDR3 sequence: CASSEERGASVRFRGELFF. CDR3 DNA: TGTGCCAGCAGTGAAGAACGGGGGGCCTCCGTCAGATTCCGGGGGGAGCTGTTTTTT.

This clone was recorded once. The chain is built from TRBV29-1 and TRBJ2-6; 7 bases are shared with TRBD1. V dropped 6 bases and J dropped 0; count of bases not matched to a gene: 17. The CDR3 runs 19 residues. The germline V gene encodes CDR1 SQVTM and CDR2 ANQGSEA. CDR3: CSVPGTASVWSSGANVLTF. CDR3 sequence (DNA): TGCAGCGTCCCCGGGACAGCCAGCGTTTGGAGCTCTGGGGCCAACGTCCTGACTTTC.

This chain links TRBV7-9 with TRBJ1-3; possible D gene TRBD1, 5 bases. V shed 5 bases and J shed 2 bases, with 13 bases lying between them. CDR3 length: 15 amino acids. Looked up from germline, CDR1 is SEHNR and CDR2 is FQNEAQ (reference sequence). CDR3 sequence: CASSTEGEAGNTIYF. CDR3 DNA: TGTGCCAGCAGCACGGAAGGGGAAGCTGGAAACACCATATATTTT. Supplemented by reference TRBV7-9 and TRBJ1-3, the full variable domain reads DTGVSQNPRHKITKRGQNVTFRCDPISEHNRLYWYRQTLGQGPEFLTYFQNEAQLEKSRLLSDRFSAERPKGSFSTLEIQRTEQGDSAMYLCASSTEGEAGNTIYFGEGSWLTVV.

The chain links TRBV28 to TRBJ2-5; D is unresolved. CDR3 length equals 14 residues. Trimming pared 4 bases from V and 4 bases from J, leaving 13 bases between. CDR1 and CDR2 (germline): MDHEN, SYDVKM. CDR3 nucleotides: TGTGCCAGCAGTTCCTTTATGGTCGGAGAGACCCAGTACTTC. This gives the protein CASSSFMVGETQYF. The variable domain in full, with the rest retrieved from reference TRBV28 and TRBJ2-5, is DVKVTQSSRYLVKRTGEKVFLECVQDMDHENMFWYRQDPGLGLRLIYFSYDVKMKEKGDIPEGYSVSREKKERFSLILESASTNQTSMYLCASSSFMVGETQYFGPGTRLLVL.

V gene TRBV7-3 combines with J gene TRBJ2-1, with TRBD2 identical over 8 bases. CDR3 length: 15 amino acids. J was trimmed by 3 bases and V by 6 bases; bases with no gene match: 7. In germline, CDR1 is SGHTA, CDR2 FQGTGA. CDR3 sequence: CASSFRGGSYNEQFF. CDR3 bases: TGTGCCAGCAGTTTCCGGGGGGGCAGCTACAATGAGCAGTTCTTC.

The chain combines TRBV5-5 with TRBJ2-2, with D maybe TRBD1 (6 bases). Between the trimmed V and J ends, which lost 0 bases and 2 bases, there was a span of 17 bases. From germline, CDR1 is SGHKS and CDR2 YYEKEE (reference sequence). There are 18 residues in the CDR3. The CDR3 sequence is CASSLAGVRTVNTGELFF. For the CDR3, the DNA is TGTGCCAGCAGCTTGGCAGGGGTGCGGACAGTTAACACCGGGGAGCTGTTTTTT.

Only a few counts were recorded for this clone. The rearrangement links TRBV9 to TRBJ1-1, with D unclear. The CDR3 loop spans 13 amino acids. V lost 1 base to trimming and J lost 5 bases, with 9 bases between them. Germline-derived CDR1 and CDR2 are SGDLS and YYNGEE. The CDR3 reads CASSVYAGTEAFF. The CDR3 nucleotides are TGTGCCAGCAGCGTATACGCGGGAACTGAAGCTTTCTTT.

This rearrangement joins TRBV5-1 to TRBJ1-6; possible D gene TRBD1, 5 bases. This CDR3 is 13 amino acids long. V was shortened by 2 bases and J by 8 bases, with 8 bases between the two germline ends. The germline V gene encodes CDR1 SGHRS and CDR2 YFSETQ. The CDR3 protein is CASSFRGDSPLHF. DNA for the CDR3: TGCGCCAGCAGCTTTAGGGGTGATTCACCCCTCCACTTT.

This clone was recorded once. This chain joins TRBV27 and TRBJ2-1; D is possibly TRBD2 (5 bases). The length of the CDR3 is 13 residues. The germline gives CDR1 MNHEY, CDR2 SMNVEV (reference sequence). The CDR3 spells CAVGAMSYNEQFF. CDR3 DNA sequence: TGTGCGGTGGGAGCGATGTCCTACAATGAGCAGTTCTTC.

The rearrangement uses TRBV6-5 and TRBJ2-5, with D unclear. V was clipped by 5 bases and J by 1 base, with 8 bases between them. Germline assignment: CDR1 MNHEY and CDR2 SVGAGI. This CDR3 is built from 13 residues. The CDR3 DNA follows: TGTGCCAGCAGTACCGGTATCCAAGAGACCCAGTACTTC. Translation: CASSTGIQETQYF.

The chain uses TRBV30 and TRBJ2-5; 8 bases are shared with TRBD2. This CDR3 is built from 14 residues. Losses at the gene ends were 5 bases for V and 1 base for J; bases not matched to a gene: 6. Germline V lookup: CDR1 GTSNPN, CDR2 SVGIG (reference sequence). CDR3 bases: TGTGCCTGGGCCCGCGGGGGGCCCCAAGAGACCCAGTACTTC. It codes for CAWARGGPQETQYF.

This chain joins TRBV5-1 and TRBJ2-7; tentative D call: TRBD2 (5 bases). The V end was cut by 4 bases, the J end by 0 bases, with 8 bases between. The germline V gene encodes CDR1 SGHRS and CDR2 YFSETQ. The CDR3 runs to 13 residues. The DNA for the CDR3 is TGCGCCAGCAGCCCGGGGAGCTCCTACGAGCAGTACTTC. Translating gives CASSPGSSYEQYF.

CDR3 residues: CASSREGYGYTF. Written as DNA, the CDR3 is TGTGCCAGCAGCCGGGAGGGCTATGGCTACACCTTC. The V call is TRBV5-6, the J call TRBJ1-2; D ambiguous. The germline gives CDR1 SGHDT, CDR2 YYEEEE. The CDR3 totals 12 residues. Deletions cut 4 bases from V and 4 bases from J, with 8 bases between.

The chain is built from TRBV6-6 and TRBJ2-5; the D is unclear. The length of the CDR3 is 13 residues. V was clipped by 7 bases and J by 5 bases, with 14 bases between them. Germline CDR1 and CDR2: MNHNY and SVGAGI (reference sequence). CDR3 nucleotide sequence: TGTGCCAGCACCGAGACTCCCCCGGAGACCCAGTACTTC. Residues: CASTETPPETQYF.

V and J are TRBV19 and TRBJ2-7, with D maybe TRBD1 (6 bases). V gave up 1 base and J gave up 3 bases, with 16 bases separating them. The CDR3 spans 16 residues. The V gene's germline CDR1 is LNHDA and CDR2 SQIVND (reference sequence). CDR3 sequence reads: CASSIAPGQLHYEQYF. The CDR3, as DNA: TGTGCCAGTAGTATAGCCCCCGGACAGTTGCACTACGAGCAGTACTTC. The whole variable domain, filled in from reference TRBV19 and TRBJ2-7, reads DGGITQSPKYLFRKEGQNVTLSCEQNLNHDAMYWYRQDPGQGLRLIYYSQIVNDFQKGDIAEGYSVSREKKESFPLTVTSAQKNPTAFYLCASSIAPGQLHYEQYFGPGTRLTVT.